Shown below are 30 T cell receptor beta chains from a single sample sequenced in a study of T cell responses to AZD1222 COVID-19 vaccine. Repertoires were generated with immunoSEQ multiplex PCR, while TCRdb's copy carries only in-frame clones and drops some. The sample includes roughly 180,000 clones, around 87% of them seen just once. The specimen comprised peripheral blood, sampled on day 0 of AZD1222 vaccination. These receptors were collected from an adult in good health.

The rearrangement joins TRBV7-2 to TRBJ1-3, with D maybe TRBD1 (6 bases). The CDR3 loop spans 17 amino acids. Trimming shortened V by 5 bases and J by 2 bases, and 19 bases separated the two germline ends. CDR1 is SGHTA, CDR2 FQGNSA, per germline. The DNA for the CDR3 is TGTGCCAGCAGCCCCGGTAGGGGGGCAGCGACTGGAAACACCATATATTTT. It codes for CASSPGRGAATGNTIYF.

As DNA, the CDR3 is TGTGCCAGCAGTTCCAAGGGACAGATTGGCCTTCAGCCCCAGCATTTT. It codes for CASSSKGQIGLQPQHF. The chain couples TRBV27 to TRBJ1-5; 7 bases match TRBD1. This CDR3 has 16 residues. Germline V gene data show CDR1 as MNHEY and CDR2 as SMNVEV (reference sequence). Losses at the gene ends were 4 bases for V and 6 bases for J; bases not matched to a gene: 12.

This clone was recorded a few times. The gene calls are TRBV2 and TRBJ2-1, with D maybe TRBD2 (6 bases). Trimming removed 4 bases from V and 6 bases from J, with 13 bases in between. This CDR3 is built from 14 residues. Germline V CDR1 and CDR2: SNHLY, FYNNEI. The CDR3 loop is CASSAAQGGNEQFF. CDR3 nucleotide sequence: TGTGCCAGCAGTGCAGCTCAGGGAGGCAATGAGCAGTTCTTC. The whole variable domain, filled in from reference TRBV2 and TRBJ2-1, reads EPEVTQTPSHQVTQMGQEVILRCVPISNHLYFYWYRQILGQKVEFLVSFYNNEISEKSEIFDDQFSVERPDGSNFTLKIRSTKLEDSAMYFCASSAAQGGNEQFFGPGTRLTVL.

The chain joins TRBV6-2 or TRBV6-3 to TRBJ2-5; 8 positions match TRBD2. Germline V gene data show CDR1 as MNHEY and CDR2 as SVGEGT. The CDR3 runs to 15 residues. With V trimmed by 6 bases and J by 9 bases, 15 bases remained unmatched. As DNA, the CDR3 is TGTGCCAGCAGCTTAGAGGGACTAGAAGGATCGGCCCAGTACTTC. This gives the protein CASSLEGLEGSAQYF.

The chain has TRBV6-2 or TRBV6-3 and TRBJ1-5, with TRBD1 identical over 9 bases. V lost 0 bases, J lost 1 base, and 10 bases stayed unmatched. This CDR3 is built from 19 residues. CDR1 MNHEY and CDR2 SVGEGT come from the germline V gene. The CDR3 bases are TGTGCCAGCAGTTACTCGAAAGGGACAGGGAAGAGGAGCAATCAGCCCCAGCATTTT. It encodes CASSYSKGTGKRSNQPQHF.

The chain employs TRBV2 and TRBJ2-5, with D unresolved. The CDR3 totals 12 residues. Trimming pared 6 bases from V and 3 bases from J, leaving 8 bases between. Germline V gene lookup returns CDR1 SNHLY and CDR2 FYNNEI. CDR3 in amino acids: CASRLDKETQYF. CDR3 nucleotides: TGTGCCAGCAGGCTAGATAAAGAGACCCAGTACTTC.

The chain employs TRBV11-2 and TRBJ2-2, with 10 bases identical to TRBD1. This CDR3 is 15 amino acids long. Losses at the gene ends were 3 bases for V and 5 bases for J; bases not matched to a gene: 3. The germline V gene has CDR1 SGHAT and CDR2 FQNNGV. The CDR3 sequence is CASSLRTGGTGELFF. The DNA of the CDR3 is TGTGCCAGCAGCTTGCGGACAGGGGGGACCGGGGAGCTGTTTTTT. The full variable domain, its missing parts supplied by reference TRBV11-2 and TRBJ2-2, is EAGVAQSPRYKIIEKRQSVAFWCNPISGHATLYWYQQILGQGPKLLIQFQNNGVVDDSQLPKDRFSAERLKGVDSTLKIQPAKLEDSAVYLCASSLRTGGTGELFFGEGSRLTVL.

The CDR3 nucleotides read TGTGCCAGCAGCCAGAGGCATCAGCCCCAGCATTTT. This translates into CASSQRHQPQHF. This chain joins TRBV6-5 and TRBJ1-5, with unresolved D. The CDR3 is made up of 12 amino acids. V dropped 6 bases and J dropped 5 bases, with 8 bases sitting between them. Germline V gene data show CDR1 as MNHEY and CDR2 as SVGAGI.

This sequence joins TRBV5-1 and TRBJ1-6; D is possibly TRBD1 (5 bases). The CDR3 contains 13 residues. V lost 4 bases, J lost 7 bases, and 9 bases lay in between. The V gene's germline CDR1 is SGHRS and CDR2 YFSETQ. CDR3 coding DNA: TGCGCCAGCAGCCAGGGACGGAATTCACCCCTCCACTTT. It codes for CASSQGRNSPLHF.

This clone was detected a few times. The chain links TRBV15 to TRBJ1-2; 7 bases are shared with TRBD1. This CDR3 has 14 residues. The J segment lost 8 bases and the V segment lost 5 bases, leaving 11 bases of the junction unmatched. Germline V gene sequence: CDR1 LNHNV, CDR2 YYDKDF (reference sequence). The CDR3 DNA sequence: TGTGCCACCAGCCTTGGGGTACAGGGGCGAGGCTACACCTTC. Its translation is CATSLGVQGRGYTF.

The CDR3 DNA reads TGTGCCAGCAGCCTGTCCTCTCCCAATGAGCAGTTCTTC. This codes for CASSLSSPNEQFF. The chain is built from TRBV12-3 or TRBV12-4 and TRBJ2-1; D is uncertain. The CDR3 totals 13 residues. With 6 bases removed from V and 6 bases from J, the gap between germline ends came to 12 bases.

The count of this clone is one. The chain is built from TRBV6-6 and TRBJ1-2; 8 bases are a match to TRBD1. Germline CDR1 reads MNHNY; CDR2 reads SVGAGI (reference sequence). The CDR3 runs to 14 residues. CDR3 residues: CAEKNDGQGGGYTF. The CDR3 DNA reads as TGTGCAGAAAAAAATGACGGACAGGGAGGTGGCTACACCTTC.

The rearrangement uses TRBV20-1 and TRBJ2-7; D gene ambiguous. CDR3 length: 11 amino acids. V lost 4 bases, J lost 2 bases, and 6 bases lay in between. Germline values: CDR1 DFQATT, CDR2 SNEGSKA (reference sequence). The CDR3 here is CSATATYEQYF. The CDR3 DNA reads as TGCAGTGCTACCGCCACCTACGAGCAGTACTTC.

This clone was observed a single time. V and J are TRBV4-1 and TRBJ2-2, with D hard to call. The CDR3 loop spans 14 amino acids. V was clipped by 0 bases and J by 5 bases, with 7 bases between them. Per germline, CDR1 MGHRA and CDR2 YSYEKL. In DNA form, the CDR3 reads TGCGCCAGCAGCCAAGATCTGCGGACCGGGGAGCTGTTTTTT. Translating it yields CASSQDLRTGELFF.

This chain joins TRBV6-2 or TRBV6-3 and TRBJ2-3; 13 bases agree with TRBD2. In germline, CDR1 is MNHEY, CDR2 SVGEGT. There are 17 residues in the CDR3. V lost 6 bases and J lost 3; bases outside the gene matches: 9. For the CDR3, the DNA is TGTGCCAGCAGCCCTACTAGCGGGGGGGCCGGGACAGATACGCAGTATTTT. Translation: CASSPTSGGAGTDTQYF.

CDR3 sequence: CASSLRFRTSSYNSPLHF. The CDR3 region has the DNA TGTGCCAGCAGTTTACGGTTCCGAACAAGCTCCTATAATTCACCCCTCCACTTT. The V call is TRBV27, the J call TRBJ1-6; D is uncertain. CDR1 MNHEY and CDR2 SMNVEV come from the germline V gene (reference sequence). This CDR3 has 18 residues. V was trimmed by 2 bases and J by 0 bases, leaving 14 bases between them.

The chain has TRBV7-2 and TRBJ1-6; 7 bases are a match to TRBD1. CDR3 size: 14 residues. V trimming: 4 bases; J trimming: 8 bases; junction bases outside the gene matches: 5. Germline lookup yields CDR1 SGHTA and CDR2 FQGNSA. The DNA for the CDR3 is TGTGCCAGCAGCTACAGACAGGGTGATTCACCCCTCCACTTT. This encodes CASSYRQGDSPLHF.

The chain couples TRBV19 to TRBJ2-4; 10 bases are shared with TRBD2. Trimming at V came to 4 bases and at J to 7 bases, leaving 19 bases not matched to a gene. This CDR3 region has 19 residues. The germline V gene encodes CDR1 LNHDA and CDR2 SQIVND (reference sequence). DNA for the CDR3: TGTGCCAGTAGTACCTACCCCACTACTAGCGGGGCCGCCCGCAACATTCAGTACTTC. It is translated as CASSTYPTTSGAARNIQYF. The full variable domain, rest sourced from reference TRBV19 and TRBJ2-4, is DGGITQSPKYLFRKEGQNVTLSCEQNLNHDAMYWYRQDPGQGLRLIYYSQIVNDFQKGDIAEGYSVSREKKESFPLTVTSAQKNPTAFYLCASSTYPTTSGAARNIQYFGAGTRLSVL.

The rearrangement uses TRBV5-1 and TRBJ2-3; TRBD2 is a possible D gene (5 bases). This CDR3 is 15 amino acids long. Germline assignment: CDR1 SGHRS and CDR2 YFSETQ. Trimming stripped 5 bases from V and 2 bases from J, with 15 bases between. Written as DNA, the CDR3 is TGCGCCAGCAGGGACTCACTACTATACACAGATACGCAGTATTTT. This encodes CASRDSLLYTDTQYF.

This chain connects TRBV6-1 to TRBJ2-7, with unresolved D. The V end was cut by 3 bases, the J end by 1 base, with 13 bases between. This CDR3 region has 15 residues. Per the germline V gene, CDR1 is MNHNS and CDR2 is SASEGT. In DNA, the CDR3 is TGTGCCAGCAGTGAGTCTAGGGTCAGATCCTACGAGCAGTACGTC. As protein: CASSESRVRSYEQYV.

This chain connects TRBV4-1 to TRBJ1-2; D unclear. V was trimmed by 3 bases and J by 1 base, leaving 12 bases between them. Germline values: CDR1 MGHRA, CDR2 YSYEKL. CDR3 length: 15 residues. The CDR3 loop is CASSHGVAVNYGYTF. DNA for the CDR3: TGCGCCAGCAGCCATGGGGTAGCGGTTAACTATGGCTACACCTTC.

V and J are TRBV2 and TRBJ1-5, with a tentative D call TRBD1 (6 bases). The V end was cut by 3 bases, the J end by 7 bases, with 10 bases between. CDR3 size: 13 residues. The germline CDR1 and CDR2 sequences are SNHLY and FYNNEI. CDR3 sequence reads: CASSDYDRQPQHF. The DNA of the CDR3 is TGTGCCAGCAGTGATTACGACAGGCAGCCCCAGCATTTT. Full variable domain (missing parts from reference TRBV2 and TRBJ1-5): EPEVTQTPSHQVTQMGQEVILRCVPISNHLYFYWYRQILGQKVEFLVSFYNNEISEKSEIFDDQFSVERPDGSNFTLKIRSTKLEDSAMYFCASSDYDRQPQHFGDGTRLSIL.

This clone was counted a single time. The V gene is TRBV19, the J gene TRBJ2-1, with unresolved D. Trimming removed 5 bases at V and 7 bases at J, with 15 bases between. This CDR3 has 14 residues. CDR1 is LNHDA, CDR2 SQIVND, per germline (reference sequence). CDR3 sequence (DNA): TGTGCCAGTAGTTCAGGTCTACTGGGGAATGAGCAGTTCTTC. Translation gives CASSSGLLGNEQFF.

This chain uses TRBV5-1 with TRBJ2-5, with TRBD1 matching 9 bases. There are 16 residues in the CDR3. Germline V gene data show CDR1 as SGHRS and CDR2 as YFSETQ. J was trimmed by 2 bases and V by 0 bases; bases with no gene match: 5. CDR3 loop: CASSLVGQGLQETQYF. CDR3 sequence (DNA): TGCGCCAGCAGCTTGGTTGGACAGGGGCTGCAAGAGACCCAGTACTTC. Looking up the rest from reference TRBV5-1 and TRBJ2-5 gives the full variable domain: KAGVTQTPRYLIKTRGQQVTLSCSPISGHRSVSWYQQTPGQGLQFLFEYFSETQRNKGNFPGRFSGRQFSNSRSEMNVSTLELGDSALYLCASSLVGQGLQETQYFGPGTRLLVL.

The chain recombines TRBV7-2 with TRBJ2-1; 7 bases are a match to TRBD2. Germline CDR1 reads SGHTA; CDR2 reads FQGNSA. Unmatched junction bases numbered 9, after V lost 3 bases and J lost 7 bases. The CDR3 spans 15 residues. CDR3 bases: TGTGCCAGCAGCTTTTGGACTAGTCTTGGGAATGAGCAGTTCTTC. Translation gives CASSFWTSLGNEQFF.

The DNA for the CDR3 is TGTGCCAGCAGCTTAGAGAGGGGGTTAATCACAGATACGCAGTATTTT. Translating gives CASSLERGLITDTQYF. The chain recombines TRBV11-2 with TRBJ2-3; TRBD1 might be the D (6 bases). CDR1 is SGHAT, CDR2 FQNNGV, per germline. Between the trimmed V and J ends, which lost 0 bases and 2 bases, there was a span of 12 bases. The CDR3 runs 16 residues.

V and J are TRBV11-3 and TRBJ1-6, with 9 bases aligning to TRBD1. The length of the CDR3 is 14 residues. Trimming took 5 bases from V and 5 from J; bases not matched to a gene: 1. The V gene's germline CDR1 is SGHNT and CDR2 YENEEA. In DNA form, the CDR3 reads TGTGCCAGCAGCCGGACAGGGGATAATTCACCCCTCCACTTT. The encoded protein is CASSRTGDNSPLHF.

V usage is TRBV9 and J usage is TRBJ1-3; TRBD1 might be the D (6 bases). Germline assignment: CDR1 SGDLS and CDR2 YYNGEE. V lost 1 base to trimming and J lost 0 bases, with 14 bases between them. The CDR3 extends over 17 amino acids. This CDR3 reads CASSVYRAPSSGNTIYF. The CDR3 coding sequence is TGTGCCAGCAGCGTATACAGGGCTCCAAGCTCTGGAAACACCATATATTTT.

CDR3 coding DNA: TGCAGCGTTGAAAGGGGCCAAGAGACCCAGTACTTC. Amino acid sequence: CSVERGQETQYF. This rearrangement joins TRBV29-1 to TRBJ2-5; the D gene is possibly TRBD1 (5 bases). CDR1 is SQVTM, CDR2 ANQGSEA, per germline. The CDR3 has 12 amino acids. V lost 2 bases to trimming and J lost 1 base, with 5 bases between them.

The CDR3 is CASSLDINAGELFF. The CDR3 DNA follows: TGCGCCAGCAGCTTGGATATTAACGCCGGGGAGCTGTTTTTT. This chain uses TRBV5-1 with TRBJ2-2, with no clear D. Trimming cost V 0 bases and J 6 bases, with 9 bases left between them. The CDR3 is 14 amino acids. Germline lookup yields CDR1 SGHRS and CDR2 YFSETQ. The full variable domain, completed using reference TRBV5-1 and TRBJ2-2, is KAGVTQTPRYLIKTRGQQVTLSCSPISGHRSVSWYQQTPGQGLQFLFEYFSETQRNKGNFPGRFSGRQFSNSRSEMNVSTLELGDSALYLCASSLDINAGELFFGEGSRLTVL.